The rows below give T cell receptor beta chains drawn from one sample of a study of neoadjuvant anti-PD-1 for oral cavity cancer. Repertoires were generated with immunoSEQ multiplex PCR, while TCRdb's copy carries only in-frame clones and drops some. The repertoire holds about 68,000 clones, with 85% as singletons. This specimen consisted of PBMCs, obtained after nivolumab (anti-PD-1) treatment. The receptors come from a person aged 40 to 85 with oral cavity squamous cell carcinoma. CDR3s include the opening cysteine and the closing phenylalanine or tryptophan. D genes are given only for firm matches. Where a row states a size, it is once, few, many or the class of an expanded clone; other rows omit it.

v_gene,d_gene,j_gene,abundance,CDR3aa,CDR3nt
TRBV28,TRBD2,TRBJ2-5,.,CASNTREGGKETQYF,TGTGCCAGCAATACGCGGGAGGGGGGAAAAGAGACCCAGTACTTC
TRBV6-5,.,TRBJ1-2,once,CASSYMGTQRTYGYTF,TGTGCCAGCAGTTACATGGGGACACAGAGAACATATGGCTACACCTTC
TRBV15,TRBD2,TRBJ2-7,once,CATSSGLAGSYEQYF,TGTGCCACCAGCAGTGGACTAGCGGGCTCCTACGAGCAGTACTTC
TRBV27,TRBD1,TRBJ1-2,few,CASGGTGARGYTF,TGTGCCAGCGGGGGGACAGGGGCGCGAGGCTACACCTTC
TRBV11-2,.,TRBJ2-2,.,CASSLAGVNTGELFF,TGTGCCAGCAGCTTGGCAGGGGTAAACACCGGGGAGCTGTTTTTT
TRBV11-2,.,TRBJ1-1,.,CASSLEAGVNTEAFF,TGTGCCAGCAGCTTAGAGGCAGGGGTGAACACTGAAGCTTTCTTT
TRBV7-7,TRBD1,TRBJ2-7,.,CASSPSGTGPYEQYF,TGTGCTAGCAGCCCCTCCGGGACAGGACCCTACGAGCAGTACTTC
TRBV27,TRBD1,TRBJ2-7,once,CASSLSGQGDPLCYEQYF,TGTGCCAGCAGTTTATCGGGACAGGGAGACCCTTTATGCTACGAGCAGTACTTC
TRBV15,.,TRBJ1-4,.,CATSRQTREKLFF,TGTGCCACCAGCAGACAGACCCGTGAAAAACTGTTTTTT
TRBV9,.,TRBJ2-7,few,CASSVTGTPTYEQYF,TGTGCCAGCAGCGTCACAGGAACGCCGACCTACGAGCAGTACTTC
TRBV6-5,.,TRBJ2-3,.,CASSYLAEISTDTQYF,TGTGCCAGCAGTTATTTAGCGGAAATTAGCACAGATACGCAGTATTTT
TRBV19,TRBD1,TRBJ1-5,.,CASRVGAGTGHSNQPQHF,TGTGCCAGTAGAGTCGGGGCCGGGACAGGGCATAGCAATCAGCCCCAGCATTTT
TRBV11-2,.,TRBJ2-3,.,CASSPTGSSVTDTQYF,TGTGCCAGCAGCCCAACGGGCAGCTCAGTCACAGATACGCAGTATTTT
TRBV6-1,.,TRBJ2-7,once,CASGSGPSYEQYF,TGTGCCAGCGGTAGTGGTCCTTCCTACGAGCAGTACTTC
TRBV5-1,TRBD2,TRBJ2-5,.,CASSLPSGRQETQYF,TGCGCCAGCAGCTTGCCTAGCGGGAGACAAGAGACCCAGTACTTC
TRBV11-1,TRBD2,TRBJ2-7,.,CASQPRSGGSYEQYF,TGTGCCAGCCAACCGAGGAGCGGGGGCTCCTACGAGCAGTACTTC
TRBV5-1,TRBD1,TRBJ1-4,.,CASSLEGQGREKLFF,TGCGCCAGCAGCTTGGAGGGACAGGGTCGTGAAAAACTGTTTTTT
TRBV6-5,.,TRBJ2-7,.,CASSDPGSYEQYF,TGTGCCAGCAGTGACCCAGGATCCTACGAGCAGTACTTC
TRBV9,.,TRBJ2-1,.,CASSPHSGNTYNEQFF,TGTGCCAGCAGCCCCCATAGCGGCAATACCTACAATGAGCAGTTCTTC
TRBV30,.,TRBJ1-1,.,CAWSPAGATEAFF,TGTGCCTGGAGTCCGGCCGGGGCCACTGAAGCTTTCTTT
TRBV30,.,TRBJ1-2,.,CAWSVFRFYGYTF,TGTGCCTGGAGTGTATTTAGGTTCTATGGCTACACCTTC
TRBV5-1,.,TRBJ2-7,.,CASSRSPLQGGGREQYF,TGCGCCAGCAGCCGCTCACCCCTGCAAGGAGGGGGTCGGGAGCAGTACTTC
TRBV6-5,.,TRBJ2-1,.,CASSPDQILTGEQFF,TGTGCCAGCAGCCCTGATCAGATACTGACCGGCGAGCAGTTCTTC
TRBV2,TRBD2,TRBJ2-7,.,CASSEPSGGYEQYF,TGTGCCAGCAGTGAGCCTAGCGGGGGGTACGAGCAGTACTTC
TRBV6-5,TRBD2,TRBJ2-7,.,CASTKAGGGYEQYF,TGTGCCAGCACCAAAGCGGGAGGGGGATACGAGCAGTACTTC
TRBV11-3,TRBD1,TRBJ2-3,medium-sized,CASSSARQGPTDTQYF,TGTGCCAGCAGCTCCGCCCGACAGGGACCCACAGATACGCAGTATTTT
TRBV6-1,TRBD2,TRBJ2-1,.,CASSWEGGAYNEQFF,TGTGCCAGCAGTTGGGAGGGTGGGGCCTACAATGAGCAGTTCTTC
TRBV2,TRBD1,TRBJ2-7,.,CASSVGQGVNEQYF,TGTGCCAGCAGTGTGGGACAGGGAGTAAATGAGCAGTACTTC
TRBV28,TRBD1,TRBJ2-2,.,CASSRGQGRSTGELFF,TGTGCCAGCAGCCGCGGACAGGGACGGAGCACCGGGGAGCTGTTTTTT
TRBV29-1,.,TRBJ1-1,.,CSVGSFAPTEAFF,TGCAGCGTTGGGTCCTTCGCCCCCACTGAAGCTTTCTTT
TRBV11-2,.,TRBJ2-2,.,CASSFPGELFF,TGTGCCAGCAGCTTCCCCGGGGAGCTGTTTTTT
TRBV14,.,TRBJ2-5,.,CASSQDIQTQYF,TGTGCCAGCAGCCAAGATATACAGACCCAGTACTTC
TRBV29-1,.,TRBJ2-5,.,CSVGGGTSTLETQYF,TGCAGCGTTGGAGGGGGGACCTCCACTCTCGAGACCCAGTACTTC
TRBV19,TRBD1,TRBJ1-2,.,CASSIPDRRGHGYTF,TGTGCCAGTAGTATCCCGGACAGGCGGGGCCATGGCTACACCTTC
TRBV7-8,.,TRBJ2-2,.,CASSLEKGELFF,TGTGCCAGCAGCTTAGAGAAAGGGGAGCTGTTTTTT
TRBV2,.,TRBJ1-4,.,CASTLAATGKLFF,TGTGCCAGCACGTTGGCAGCCACCGGAAAACTGTTTTTT
TRBV10-2,.,TRBJ1-5,.,CASSDTPGGNQPQHF,TGCGCCAGCAGTGACACCCCAGGAGGCAATCAGCCCCAGCATTTT
TRBV19,.,TRBJ2-7,.,CASSGGFYEQYF,TGTGCCAGCTCTGGAGGGTTCTACGAGCAGTACTTC
TRBV15,.,TRBJ2-1,.,CATSSRVTGTTNEQFF,TGTGCCACCAGCAGTCGGGTTACCGGGACCACGAATGAGCAGTTCTTC
TRBV5-1,.,TRBJ2-1,.,CASSLADKGNEQFF,TGCGCCAGCAGCTTAGCGGACAAAGGCAATGAGCAGTTCTTC
TRBV5-1,.,TRBJ1-2,.,CASSLLGSAGPSGYTF,TGCGCCAGCAGCTTGCTTGGTTCGGCAGGGCCGAGTGGCTACACCTTC
TRBV7-6,.,TRBJ2-3,once,CASSLAASGTDTQYF,TGTGCCAGTAGCTTAGCGGCTAGTGGCACAGATACGCAGTATTTT
TRBV5-4,.,TRBJ2-1,.,CASSLAPDPYNEQFF,TGTGCCAGCAGCTTGGCCCCGGACCCATACAATGAGCAGTTCTTC
TRBV5-3,TRBD2,TRBJ2-7,.,CARSLWMPRLAENEQYF,TGTGCCAGAAGCTTGTGGATGCCGAGACTAGCGGAGAACGAGCAGTACTTC
TRBV6-5,.,TRBJ1-4,.,CASSSRGVATNEKLFF,TGTGCCAGCAGTTCTCGAGGAGTTGCAACTAATGAAAAACTGTTTTTT
TRBV11-2,.,TRBJ2-1,.,CASRAMPYNEQFF,TGTGCCAGCAGGGCAATGCCATACAATGAGCAGTTCTTC
TRBV19,.,TRBJ2-2,.,CASQDSYLRELFF,TGTGCCAGCCAGGACTCCTATCTGCGGGAGCTGTTTTTT
TRBV6-5,.,TRBJ2-1,.,CASKRSGNEQFF,TGTGCCAGCAAGCGGAGTGGGAATGAGCAGTTCTTC
TRBV5-1,TRBD2,TRBJ2-5,.,CASSFAPTSGRAGETQYF,TGCGCCAGCAGTTTTGCGCCGACTAGCGGGAGGGCCGGGGAGACCCAGTACTTC
TRBV19,.,TRBJ1-4,.,CASNDRRTPNEKLFF,TGTGCCAGTAATGACAGGCGGACTCCGAATGAAAAACTGTTTTTT